These 27 T cell receptor beta chains came from one sample sequenced in a study of T cell changes during pregnancy in multiple sclerosis. Some clones are missing from TCRdb's copy, which holds only in-frame ones; the method was immunoSEQ multiplex PCR. Among tens of thousands of clones listed, 90% to 95% were seen once. The material was CD8+ T cells from peripheral blood mononuclear cells, obtained before pregnancy. Receptors were obtained from a female donor with multiple sclerosis, enrolled in a pregnancy study.

For this clone: At one end, the junction sequence differs from germline, possibly due to a read error. The V gene is TRBV7-7, the J gene TRBJ2-6; 8 bases fit TRBD2. From germline, CDR1 is SSHAT and CDR2 FNYEAQ (reference sequence). The CDR3 loop spans 18 amino acids. This CDR3 reads CASSPWAGGLSGANVLTF. The CDR3 DNA follows: TGTGCTAGCAGCCCCTGGGCGGGGGGACTCTCTGGGGCCAACGTCCTGACTTTC.

The chain employs TRBV29-1 and TRBJ2-5, with 7 nucleotides matching TRBD1. In germline, CDR1 is SQVTM, CDR2 ANQGSEA. V dropped 3 bases and J dropped 5; count of bases not matched to a gene: 3. The length of the CDR3 is 12 residues. CDR3: CSVETGSETQYF. The CDR3 DNA is TGCAGCGTTGAGACAGGGAGCGAGACCCAGTACTTC. Full variable domain (missing parts from reference TRBV29-1 and TRBJ2-5): SAVISQKPSRDICQRGTSLTIQCQVDSQVTMMFWYRQQPGQSLTLIATANQGSEATYESGFVIDKFPISRPNLTFSTLTVSNMSPEDSSIYLCSVETGSETQYFGPGTRLLVL.

The rearrangement joins TRBV29-1 to TRBJ2-2; 7 bases align to TRBD1. V gave up 6 bases and J gave up 0 bases; unmatched junction bases: 1. The CDR3 covers 13 residues. Per germline, CDR1 SQVTM and CDR2 ANQGSEA. Here the CDR3 reads CSVGQTNTGELFF. The DNA for the CDR3 is TGCAGCGTGGGACAGACGAACACCGGGGAGCTGTTTTTT.

V gene TRBV10-3 combines with J gene TRBJ1-2, with 8 bases identical to TRBD1. Per germline, CDR1 ENHRY and CDR2 SYGVKD. The CDR3 is made up of 15 amino acids. The trim removed 11 bases at V and 1 base at J, leaving 12 bases unmatched. The CDR3 spells CASTSGQGLNYGYTF. CDR3 coding DNA: TGTGCCTCCACCTCTGGACAGGGCCTTAACTATGGCTACACCTTC.

The CDR3 loop is CSGVGTGTYEQYF. The CDR3 DNA is TGCAGCGGGGTAGGGACAGGCACCTACGAGCAGTACTTC. This rearrangement joins TRBV29-1 to TRBJ2-7; 8 nucleotides align to TRBD1. After removal of 7 bases from V and 2 bases from J, the junction contained 7 bases not matched to a gene. Germline V gives CDR1 SQVTM, CDR2 ANQGSEA. This CDR3 is built from 13 residues.

This clone was observed a single time. The CDR3 region is CASSRQGVAGANVLTF. CDR3 DNA sequence: TGTGCCAGCAGCCGACAGGGGGTTGCTGGGGCCAACGTCCTGACTTTC. The chain uses TRBV7-9 and TRBJ2-6, with 9 nucleotides matching TRBD1. Per germline, CDR1 SEHNR and CDR2 FQNEAQ (reference sequence). This CDR3 has 16 residues. The V and J ends lost 5 bases and 2 bases, in that order; junction bases with no gene match: 4.

This sequence joins TRBV11-1 and TRBJ2-7, with D perhaps matching TRBD2 (6 bases). This CDR3 region has 14 residues. Trimming removed 3 bases from V and 2 bases from J, with 11 bases in between. CDR1 and CDR2 (germline): SGHAT, FQDESV (reference sequence). DNA of the CDR3: TGTGCCAGCAGCTTCCTGACTAGTCCCTACGAGCAGTACTTC. Protein product: CASSFLTSPYEQYF. The full variable domain, with the rest looked up from reference TRBV11-1 and TRBJ2-7, is EAEVAQSPRYKITEKSQAVAFWCDPISGHATLYWYRQILGQGPELLVQFQDESVVDDSQLPKDRFSAERLKGVDSTLKIQPAELGDSAMYLCASSFLTSPYEQYFGPGTRLTVT.

As for this clone: The same CDR3 also results from other DNA sequences found in this sample. The chain couples TRBV9 to TRBJ2-3; 10 nucleotides match TRBD2. The CDR3 is 16 residues long. The germline V gene encodes CDR1 SGDLS and CDR2 YYNGEE. J gave up 1 base and V 0 bases, and 2 bases lay outside the gene matches. The CDR3 sequence: CASSVDLAGGTDTQYF. CDR3 sequence (DNA): TGTGCCAGCAGCGTAGATCTAGCGGGGGGCACAGATACGCAGTATTTT.

This chain uses TRBV10-3 with TRBJ2-5; possible D gene TRBD1, 6 bases. The germline V gene has CDR1 ENHRY and CDR2 SYGVKD. V lost 9 bases and J 4 bases, leaving 12 bases between the germline ends. The CDR3 totals 12 residues. In nucleotides, the CDR3 is TGTGCCATTAGACAGGACGGAGAGACCCAGTACTTC. This encodes CAIRQDGETQYF.

In its sample, this clone was seen once. This chain joins TRBV20-1 and TRBJ2-3; D remains unclear. CDR1 and CDR2 (germline): DFQATT, SNEGSKA (reference sequence). The CDR3 sequence is 11 residues long. V was trimmed by 2 bases and J by 6 bases, leaving 6 bases between them. This CDR3 is CSARIEDTQYF. The CDR3 coding sequence is TGCAGTGCTAGAATTGAGGATACGCAGTATTTT.

This clone is a singleton in its sample. The rearrangement joins TRBV7-9 to TRBJ2-7, with 8 bases that match TRBD2. CDR3 size: 15 residues. The V segment lost 5 bases and the J segment 2 bases; nucleotides outside the gene matches: 8. From germline, CDR1 is SEHNR and CDR2 FQNEAQ (reference sequence). The CDR3 spells CASSPGAGGTYEQYF. The CDR3 bases are TGTGCCAGCAGCCCTGGGGCGGGGGGAACCTACGAGCAGTACTTC.

V and J are TRBV19 and TRBJ1-5, with D possibly TRBD1 on 6 matching bases. Deletions cut 4 bases from V and 4 bases from J, with 14 bases between. There are 15 residues in the CDR3. Germline loops: CDR1 LNHDA, CDR2 SQIVND (reference sequence). The CDR3, as DNA: TGTGCCAGTAGTACCTACGGACAGCCGAATCAGCCCCAGCATTTT. As protein: CASSTYGQPNQPQHF. Looking up the rest from reference TRBV19 and TRBJ1-5 gives the full variable domain: DGGITQSPKYLFRKEGQNVTLSCEQNLNHDAMYWYRQDPGQGLRLIYYSQIVNDFQKGDIAEGYSVSREKKESFPLTVTSAQKNPTAFYLCASSTYGQPNQPQHFGDGTRLSIL.

This clone has only one observation. V usage is TRBV4-2 and J usage is TRBJ2-3; 8 bases are shared with TRBD2. In germline, CDR1 is LGHNA, CDR2 YNFKEQ. CDR3 length equals 15 residues. V gave up 0 bases and J gave up 3 bases; unmatched junction bases: 2. CDR3: CASSQDRGGTDTQYF. CDR3 in DNA: TGTGCCAGCAGCCAAGACCGGGGGGGGACAGATACGCAGTATTTT.

This clone was recorded once. The chain carries TRBV15 and TRBJ2-3; 8 positions agree with TRBD2. Germline lookup yields CDR1 LNHNV and CDR2 YYDKDF (reference sequence). This CDR3 has 15 residues. Unmatched junction bases numbered 5, after V lost 6 bases and J lost 0 bases. Here the CDR3 DNA reads TGTGCCACCAGATCGGGGGGGCTCAGCACAGATACGCAGTATTTT. This gives the protein CATRSGGLSTDTQYF.

The V gene is TRBV12-2, the J gene TRBJ2-7; the tabulated D call, TRBD2, remains unverified against the DNA. TRBV12-2 has pseudogene status. This CDR3 is built from 13 residues. CDR3 in DNA: TGTGCAAGTCGCTTAGAGCGGGGGTCCGAGCAGTACTTC. This sequence encodes CASRLERGSEQYF.

V usage is TRBV4-2 and J usage is TRBJ1-1; TRBD1 is a possible D gene (6 bases). The germline V and J ends were trimmed by 2 bases and 3 bases, with 10 bases remaining between them. CDR3 length: 14 amino acids. The germline gives CDR1 LGHNA, CDR2 YNFKEQ. As DNA, the CDR3 is TGTGCCAGCAGCCAACCGACAGGCGACACTGAAGCTTTCTTT. The encoded protein is CASSQPTGDTEAFF.

The rearrangement joins TRBV9 to TRBJ2-7; 7 positions match TRBD2. The ends lost 4 bases at V and 0 bases at J; junction bases unmatched: 4. The germline V gene encodes CDR1 SGDLS and CDR2 YYNGEE. CDR3 length: 14 residues. The CDR3 here is CASSRGSTSYEQYF. The CDR3 DNA follows: TGTGCCAGCAGCCGCGGGAGTACCTCCTACGAGCAGTACTTC.

The chain has TRBV7-9 and TRBJ1-4, with 9 nucleotides matching TRBD1. This CDR3 has 15 residues. With 5 bases clipped from V and 7 bases from J, the junction kept 8 bases outside the gene matches. Looked up from germline, CDR1 is SEHNR and CDR2 is FQNEAQ (reference sequence). The CDR3 nucleotides read TGTGCCAGCAGCCCCACCGGGACAGGGAGTGAAAAACTGTTTTTT. As protein: CASSPTGTGSEKLFF.

This sequence joins TRBV2 and TRBJ2-5; 7 positions agree with TRBD2. Germline CDR1 SNHLY, CDR2 FYNNEI. The CDR3 length is 17 residues. Trimming removed 0 bases from V and 2 bases from J; junction bases left unmatched: 9. Here the CDR3 DNA reads TGTGCCAGCAGTGAAGCGCCGGTCGGGACTACTCAAGAGACCCAGTACTTC. Amino acids: CASSEAPVGTTQETQYF.

V is TRBV5-1 and J is TRBJ2-7, with D perhaps TRBD1 (6 bases). The germline V gene has CDR1 SGHRS and CDR2 YFSETQ. The CDR3 loop spans 16 amino acids. The CDR3 reads CATKGDIASGPYEQYF. CDR3 nucleotides: TGCGCGACAAAGGGGGACATCGCGTCGGGCCCCTACGAGCAGTACTTC.

The gene calls are TRBV19 and TRBJ1-2, with D unresolved. The V gene lost 3 bases and the J gene lost 5 bases, with 16 bases spanning the gap. This CDR3 has 15 residues. CDR1 is LNHDA, CDR2 SQIVND, per germline (reference sequence). Here the CDR3 DNA reads TGTGCCAGTAGTATGCCGGCCAGGCCCGTTTATGGCTACACCTTC. Translating it yields CASSMPARPVYGYTF.

The chain is built from TRBV19 and TRBJ1-4, with D unresolved. This CDR3 has 13 residues. V was trimmed by 4 bases and J by 4 bases, leaving 7 bases between them. Germline V gene sequence: CDR1 LNHDA, CDR2 SQIVND (reference sequence). In nucleotides, the CDR3 is TGTGCCAGTAGTAGTTCAGATAATGAAAAACTGTTTTTT. Amino acids: CASSSSDNEKLFF.

This clone was seen once. The J gene is TRBJ2-5, the V gene TRBV23-1; no clear D gene. TRBV23-1 is reported as an ORF; its role is uncertain. The length of the CDR3 is 13 residues. V lost 0 bases, J lost 9 bases, and 11 bases lay in between. The CDR3 protein is CASSQSIYEPQYF. CDR3 bases: TGCGCCAGCAGTCAATCGATCTATGAGCCCCAGTACTTC.

The rearrangement joins TRBV2 to TRBJ1-2; no definite D call. This CDR3 spans 11 amino acids. Trimming removed 9 bases at V and 7 bases at J, with 12 bases between. CDR1 and CDR2 (germline): SNHLY, FYNNEI. CDR3 protein: CARRDTAGYTF. As DNA, the CDR3 is TGTGCCAGGAGAGACACAGCTGGCTACACCTTC.

The rearrangement uses TRBV10-2 and TRBJ1-5; no firm D call. The CDR3 extends over 12 amino acids. V dropped 2 bases and J dropped 7 bases, with 6 bases sitting between them. CDR1 and CDR2 (germline): WSHSY, SAAADI. The CDR3 DNA is TGCGCCAGCAGTGAGCTCCGGCAGCCCCAGCATTTT. It is translated as CASSELRQPQHF.

This chain connects TRBV7-3 to TRBJ2-1, with a possible D match to TRBD1 (6 bases). Germline values: CDR1 SGHTA, CDR2 FQGTGA. This CDR3 contains 14 residues. V was clipped by 1 base and J by 7 bases, with 11 bases between them. The CDR3 region is CASSLIGGWNEQFF. The CDR3 DNA reads as TGTGCCAGCAGCTTAATAGGGGGTTGGAATGAGCAGTTCTTC.

The V call is TRBV5-5, the J call TRBJ1-3; D unresolved. Trimming removed 0 bases at V and 1 base at J, with 8 bases between. CDR1 SGHKS and CDR2 YYEKEE come from the germline V gene (reference sequence). This CDR3 comprises 15 residues. The CDR3 bases are TGTGCCAGCAGCTTGGGGCAGTTATCTGGAAACACCATATATTTT. This sequence encodes CASSLGQLSGNTIYF.